These 30 T cell receptor beta chains were sequenced from one sample in a study of T cells in Graves' hyperthyroidism and ophthalmopathy. Amplified TCR beta CDR3 regions came from RNA transcripts. During a first-round RT-PCR of the TCR CDR3, the HTBI primer set was used. TCRdb itself ran the multiplex PCR reads through MiXCR, one entry per CDR3 protein. This sample has 480,000 or so distinct CDR3 sequences; 40% to 55% occur once, and the top ten carry about 45%. Material for sequencing was peripheral blood or thyroid tissue (not recorded which). The receptor source for this set is an adult woman with Graves' disease, either hyperthyroidism or ophthalmopathy (not recorded which).

In its sample, this clonotype was seen many times. V usage is TRBV7-2 and J usage is TRBJ1-6; D not certain. The V and J ends lost 2 bases and 6 bases respectively, with 8 bases between them. The CDR3 loop spans 14 amino acids. Germline values: CDR1 SGHTA, CDR2 FQGNSA. CDR3 sequence reads: CASSLISANSPLHF. DNA for the CDR3: TGTGCCAGCAGCTTAATCTCCGCTAATTCACCCCTCCACTTT.

The chain employs TRBV25-1 and TRBJ2-5; TRBD1 matches 8 bases. Trimming at V came to 6 bases and at J to 2 bases, leaving 5 bases not matched to a gene. This CDR3 region has 14 residues. CDR1 is MGHDK, CDR2 SYGVNS, per germline. As DNA, the CDR3 is TGTGCCAGCAGACCGGGACAGGATCAAGAGACCCAGTACTTC. Translation gives CASRPGQDQETQYF.

This clonotype was seen more than once but under ten times. This rearrangement joins TRBV7-8 to TRBJ2-5; 15 nucleotides match TRBD2. CDR1 is SGHVS and CDR2 is FQNEAQ in the germline V gene. This CDR3 spans 17 amino acids. Trimming took 6 bases from V and 4 from J; bases not matched to a gene: 9. CDR3 amino acids: CASSYQGLAGGVETQYF. The CDR3 DNA is TGTGCCAGCAGTTACCAAGGACTAGCGGGAGGGGTAGAGACCCAGTACTTC.

About this clonotype itself: A junction boundary mismatches the germline segment, possibly from a read error. The chain couples TRBV29-1 to TRBJ1-2; no clear D. The CDR3 is 12 amino acids. The germline V gene has CDR1 SQVTM and CDR2 ANQGSEA. The CDR3 loop reads CSVVGGSYGCTF. DNA of the CDR3: TGCAGCGTTGTCGGCGGAAGCTATGGCTGCACCTTC. Filled out from reference TRBV29-1 and TRBJ1-2, the complete variable domain reads SAVISQKPSRDICQRGTSLTIQCQVDSQVTMMFWYRQQPGQSLTLIATANQGSEATYESGFVIDKFPISRPNLTFSTLTVSNMSPEDSSIYLCSVVGGSYGCTFGSGTRLTVV.

This clonotype was counted a few times. CDR3 region: CASSREASGRKTQYF. Here the CDR3 DNA reads TGTGCCAGCAGCCGGGAGGCTAGCGGGAGAAAGACCCAGTACTTC. J is TRBJ2-5 and V is TRBV9, with 10 bases that match TRBD2. This CDR3 is 15 amino acids long. V lost 4 bases to trimming and J lost 6 bases; unmatched junction nucleotides: 9. Germline CDR1 SGDLS, CDR2 YYNGEE.

This clonotype was observed a few times. V gene TRBV15 combines with J gene TRBJ1-2, with no clear D. The CDR3 is made up of 12 amino acids. Trimming took 0 bases from V and 7 from J, leaving 6 bases between them. CDR1 is LNHNV, CDR2 YYDKDF, per germline (reference sequence). The CDR3, as DNA: TGTGCCACCAGCAGAGAGGAGAGTGGCTACACCTTC. Translating it yields CATSREESGYTF.

This clonotype has just a few counts. The chain carries TRBV13 and TRBJ1-4, with D possibly being TRBD1 (5 bases). Germline loops: CDR1 PRHDT, CDR2 FYEKMQ (reference sequence). The CDR3 length is 12 residues. Trimming removed 2 bases at V and 11 bases at J, with 9 bases between. In DNA form, the CDR3 reads TGTGCCAGCAGCTTACAGCAGGGCAAACTGTTTTTT. Its translation is CASSLQQGKLFF. Filled out from reference TRBV13 and TRBJ1-4, the complete variable domain reads AAGVIQSPRHLIKEKRETATLKCYPIPRHDTVYWYQQGPGQDPQFLISFYEKMQSDKGSIPDRFSAQQFSDYHSELNMSSLELGDSALYFCASSLQQGKLFFGSGTQLSVL.

This clonotype has a count of ten or more. The CDR3 DNA reads TGTGCCAGCAGTTCCCAGGGAGGGACAGGGAACACTGAAGCTTTCTTT. Residues: CASSSQGGTGNTEAFF. The V call is TRBV12-3 or TRBV12-4, the J call TRBJ1-1; 8 bases line up with TRBD1. J lost 1 base, V lost 4 bases, and 8 bases had no gene match. The CDR3 is 16 amino acids.

V is TRBV9 and J is TRBJ2-5, with 9 bases fitting TRBD1. The trim removed 3 bases at V and 4 bases at J, leaving 10 bases unmatched. CDR1 is SGDLS, CDR2 YYNGEE, per germline. This CDR3 comprises 16 residues. CDR3 sequence (DNA): TGTGCCAGCAGCGACAACACAGGGGGCGAGGTAGAGACCCAGTACTTC. This translates into CASSDNTGGEVETQYF.

The chain employs TRBV5-5 and TRBJ1-5; tentatively, D is TRBD1 (6 bases). Looked up from germline, CDR1 is SGHKS and CDR2 is YYEKEE (reference sequence). There are 15 residues in the CDR3. V was clipped by 0 bases and J by 4 bases, with 11 bases between them. The CDR3 bases are TGTGCCAGCAGCTTGGAGGGGGGGCCTAATCAGCCCCAGCATTTT. It is translated as CASSLEGGPNQPQHF.

The sample holds a few counts of this clonotype. CDR3: CASQTGGPGTEAFF. The CDR3 coding sequence is TGTGCCAGCCAAACCGGGGGGCCGGGCACTGAAGCTTTCTTT. The rearrangement joins TRBV3-1 to TRBJ1-1, with a possible D match to TRBD1 (6 bases). Germline CDR1 reads LGHDT; CDR2 reads YNNKEL (reference sequence). CDR3 length: 14 residues. Trimming pared 8 bases from V and 4 bases from J, leaving 17 bases between.

V gene TRBV20-1 combines with J gene TRBJ1-5; perhaps TRBD1 as D (5 bases). V was pared by 6 bases and J by 11 bases, with 20 bases between. Germline CDR1 reads DFQATT; CDR2 reads SNEGSKA (reference sequence). The CDR3 contains 13 residues. The CDR3 here is CSAPSGRGETQHF. The CDR3 bases are TGCAGTGCACCTAGCGGGAGAGGGGAGACCCAGCATTTT.

Remarks on this clonotype: Because the CDR3's place on the DNA is in doubt, the DNA is left out and the CDR3 is given as listed by TCRdb. The chain recombines TRBV29-1 with TRBJ1-4; the DNA was not compared with TRBD1, the D call given in the table. Germline CDR1 is SQVTM and CDR2 is ANQGSEA. Ends included, the CDR3 has 18 residues. The chain's CDR3 is CSTRGDTQYFGRNEKLFF.

The rearrangement links TRBV6-2 or TRBV6-3 to TRBJ2-2; 14 bases are a match to TRBD2. J lost 5 bases, V lost 7 bases, and 9 bases had no gene match. The CDR3 has 17 residues. Germline-derived CDR1 and CDR2 are MNHEY and SVGEGT. In nucleotides, the CDR3 is TGTGCCAGCACCCATTTAGGACTAGCGGGAGGAACCGGGGAGCTGTTTTTT. As protein: CASTHLGLAGGTGELFF.

This clonotype was seen at least ten times. This chain connects TRBV12-3 or TRBV12-4 to TRBJ1-6; D not resolved. V gave up 5 bases and J gave up 7 bases, with 12 bases separating them. The CDR3 is 14 residues long. CDR3 loop: CASSLGRRNSPLHF. In nucleotides, the CDR3 is TGTGCCAGCAGTCTCGGACGGAGAAATTCACCCCTCCACTTT.

This clonotype has just a few counts. The conserved phenylalanine or tryptophan is not found at the CDR3 terminus, so this likely reflects a read error. The DNA is left out, because the CDR3 cannot be placed on it with certainty; the CDR3 is given as TCRdb lists it. The genes are TRBV10-3 and TRBJ1-1. The CDR3 sequence runs 12 residues, both termini included. CDR1 ENHRY and CDR2 SYGVKD come from the germline V gene. The CDR3 is CAISTESDALAG.

This sequence joins TRBV2 and TRBJ2-7; a possible D gene is TRBD1 (6 bases). Germline V gene sequence: CDR1 SNHLY, CDR2 FYNNEI. This CDR3 is built from 14 residues. Trimming pared 6 bases from V and 1 base from J, leaving 13 bases between. CDR3 sequence reads: CASSYSTGSYEQYF. For the CDR3, the DNA is TGTGCCAGCAGCTACTCTACAGGGTCCTACGAGCAGTACTTC.

The table lists this clonotype with many counts. The chain carries TRBV7-9 and TRBJ1-3; TRBD1 is a possible D gene (5 bases). Between the trimmed V and J ends, which lost 6 bases and 3 bases, there was a span of 12 bases. CDR3 length equals 14 residues. CDR1 SEHNR and CDR2 FQNEAQ come from the germline V gene (reference sequence). The DNA for the CDR3 is TGTGCCAGCAGATTACCAGGGTATGGAAACACCATATATTTT. It encodes CASRLPGYGNTIYF.

This clonotype was seen once. V and J are TRBV19 and TRBJ1-5; the D gene is possibly TRBD1 (5 bases). Germline CDR1 LNHDA, CDR2 SQIVND (reference sequence). This CDR3 spans 17 amino acids. Trimming removed 4 bases from V and 8 bases from J, with 24 bases in between. The CDR3 is CASSTPIMGKGKKPQHF. CDR3 in DNA: TGTGCCAGTAGTACCCCTATCATGGGGAAGGGGAAAAAGCCCCAGCATTTT.

The V call is TRBV29-1, the J call TRBJ2-2; either TRBD1 or TRBD2 may supply D (5 bases each). Trimming pared 1 base from V and 4 bases from J, leaving 7 bases between. The CDR3 consists of 13 residues. Germline-derived CDR1 and CDR2 are SQVTM and ANQGSEA. The CDR3 sequence is CSVEGGRTGELFF. The CDR3 DNA sequence: TGCAGCGTTGAAGGGGGACGCACCGGGGAGCTGTTTTTT.

The chain couples TRBV15 to TRBJ1-2, with a tentative D call TRBD1 (6 bases). This CDR3 has 13 amino acids. Germline V CDR1 and CDR2: LNHNV, YYDKDF (reference sequence). Trimming took off 1 base at V and 4 bases at J, with 7 bases between the two ends. The CDR3 region has the DNA TGTGCCACCAGCAGAGTACAGGGCTATGGCTACACCTTC. Its translation is CATSRVQGYGYTF.

At least ten counts were recorded for this clonotype. This chain uses TRBV7-9 with TRBJ2-1; 10 bases line up with TRBD2. The CDR3 consists of 19 residues. V dropped 6 bases and J dropped 10; count of bases not matched to a gene: 24. Germline values: CDR1 SEHNR, CDR2 FQNEAQ (reference sequence). CDR3 DNA sequence: TGTGCCAGCAGTAAAGGGAAAGGACTAGCGGTCTTACAATTCGGGGAGCAGTTCTTC. Its protein is CASSKGKGLAVLQFGEQFF.

This chain connects TRBV7-2 to TRBJ1-1, with D possibly being TRBD1 (6 bases). CDR3 length: 16 amino acids. Germline V gene data show CDR1 as SGHTA and CDR2 as FQGNSA. Trimming stripped 5 bases from V and 1 base from J, with 17 bases between. For the CDR3, the DNA is TGTGCCAGCAGCCAAACTAGCGGGGGGCGGAACACTGAAGCTTTCTTT. Amino acids: CASSQTSGGRNTEAFF.

This clonotype came up many times. CDR3 amino acids: CSARDGTDYQETQYF. In DNA, the CDR3 is TGCAGTGCTAGAGATGGGACGGACTATCAAGAGACCCAGTACTTC. V is TRBV20-1 and J is TRBJ2-5; perhaps TRBD2 as D (6 bases). This CDR3 spans 15 amino acids. Germline loops: CDR1 DFQATT, CDR2 SNEGSKA (reference sequence). V lost 0 bases, J lost 2 bases, and 13 bases lay in between.

This clonotype has a count of ten or more. The chain combines TRBV5-1 with TRBJ2-7; D is perhaps TRBD2 (5 bases). CDR3 length: 15 amino acids. Trimming left V 2 bases short and J 1 base short, with 13 bases between. The germline V gene encodes CDR1 SGHRS and CDR2 YFSETQ. The CDR3 sequence: CASSFGSGSSYEQYF. In nucleotides, the CDR3 is TGCGCCAGCAGCTTTGGTTCGGGATCTTCCTACGAGCAGTACTTC.

This clonotype was counted a few times. The V call is TRBV12-3 or TRBV12-4, the J call TRBJ2-7; no clear D gene. Trimming shortened V by 6 bases and J by 3 bases, and 18 bases separated the two germline ends. The CDR3 totals 15 residues. CDR3 amino acids: CASSQVWNPVYEQYF. The DNA for the CDR3 is TGTGCCAGCAGCCAAGTTTGGAACCCGGTCTACGAGCAGTACTTC.

This sequence joins TRBV9 and TRBJ1-1; TRBD1 matches at 8 bases. From germline, CDR1 is SGDLS and CDR2 YYNGEE. Trimming at V came to 10 bases and at J to 5 bases, leaving 10 bases not matched to a gene. The CDR3 covers 13 residues. CDR3 loop: CAGSARGQTEAFF. CDR3 in DNA: TGTGCCGGCTCGGCCAGGGGGCAAACTGAAGCTTTCTTT.

The count of this clonotype is one. The gene calls are TRBV7-6 and TRBJ2-5; TRBD2 matches at 9 bases. V gave up 7 bases and J gave up 4 bases; unmatched junction bases: 4. CDR3 length: 13 amino acids. Germline-derived CDR1 and CDR2 are SGHVS and FNYEAQ. The CDR3 region is CASKREVTETQYF. The CDR3 nucleotides read TGTGCCAGCAAGCGGGAGGTTACAGAGACCCAGTACTTC.

In its sample, this clonotype was seen many times. This chain links TRBV15 with TRBJ2-7, with 9 nucleotides matching TRBD2. CDR1 is LNHNV and CDR2 is YYDKDF in the germline V gene (reference sequence). The CDR3 runs 14 residues. The junction had 3 bases not matched to a gene; V was cut back by 4 bases and J by 2 bases. The CDR3 DNA reads as TGTGCCACCAGCATCGCGGGAGGGCCCTACGAGCAGTACTTC. Its translation is CATSIAGGPYEQYF.

This clonotype came up many times. The V gene is TRBV20-1, the J gene TRBJ1-6; D may be TRBD1 (6 bases). With 2 bases removed from V and 8 bases from J, the gap between germline ends came to 16 bases. Per germline, CDR1 DFQATT and CDR2 SNEGSKA (reference sequence). The CDR3 is 15 amino acids. CDR3 residues: CSARNTGQLHSPLHF. CDR3 sequence (DNA): TGCAGTGCTAGAAACACCGGACAGTTGCATTCACCCCTCCACTTT.